Following are 11 T cell receptor beta chains from one sample sequenced in a study of shared clonotypes between healthy human individuals (dated by TCRdb to 2018 to 2021). To prepare the library, the immunoSEQ multiplex PCR assay was applied. What TCRdb holds here is the immuneACCESS table cut down to in-frame rearrangements. Part of the clones is not present; checked against another copy, under half of the missing clones reflect an unresolved V gene, and the others are unexplained. This sample holds under 2.5 million clones; 85% to 95% were observed only once. The leading ten clones occupy more than 0.35% of the sample. The sequenced sample was naive CD4+ T cells from PBMCs. Per the publication, the cell subset or site label means: CD45RA+ positively selected. Receptors originate from a man aged 18 to 30 in good health. Some clones in this sample may be carry-over from other donors' samples.

This chain joins TRBV6-1 and TRBJ1-2, with D perhaps TRBD1 (6 bases). This CDR3 has 15 residues. V dropped 1 base and J dropped 5 bases, with 14 bases sitting between them. Germline V gene sequence: CDR1 MNHNS, CDR2 SASEGT. The CDR3 spells CASSEVQGRGYGYTF. The CDR3 bases are TGTGCCAGCAGTGAAGTACAGGGTAGGGGATATGGCTACACCTTC.

This clone appeared a single time. The rearrangement joins TRBV7-3 to TRBJ2-2, with D uncertain. The CDR3 has 13 amino acids. Looked up from germline, CDR1 is SGHTA and CDR2 is FQGTGA. Trimming took 3 bases from V and 5 from J, leaving 7 bases between them. For the CDR3, the DNA is TGTGCCAGCAGCTTGGAACGGACCGGGGAGCTGTTTTTT. Translation: CASSLERTGELFF.

The J gene is TRBJ2-6, the V gene TRBV4-3, with 9 bases fitting TRBD1. V was pared by 6 bases and J by 0 bases, with 6 bases of the junction left unmatched. Germline V gives CDR1 LGHNA, CDR2 YSLEER. This CDR3 spans 17 amino acids. The CDR3 nucleotides are TGCGCCAGCAGGAGGACAGGGGCTTCCTCTGGGGCCAACGTCCTGACTTTC. Translating it yields CASRRTGASSGANVLTF.

The chain employs TRBV7-6 and TRBJ2-6; D is perhaps TRBD1 or TRBD2 (5 bases each). The germline V and J ends were trimmed by 5 bases and 0 bases, with 5 bases remaining between them. The CDR3 runs to 14 residues. Germline assignment: CDR1 SGHVS and CDR2 FNYEAQ. The CDR3 sequence: CASSGGSGANVLTF. The CDR3 DNA reads TGTGCCAGCAGCGGGGGCTCTGGGGCCAACGTCCTGACTTTC.

The chain combines TRBV5-4 with TRBJ1-1; 7 bases fit TRBD1. With 6 bases clipped from V and 3 bases from J, the junction kept 8 bases outside the gene matches. The germline CDR1 and CDR2 sequences are SGHNT and YYREEE (reference sequence). This CDR3 is 14 amino acids long. The chain's CDR3 is CASTPGGTDTEAFF. Written as DNA, the CDR3 is TGTGCCAGCACCCCAGGGGGGACGGACACTGAAGCTTTCTTT.

This chain connects TRBV2 to TRBJ1-2; 11 nucleotides agree with TRBD1. Germline V gene lookup returns CDR1 SNHLY and CDR2 FYNNEI. V trimming: 6 bases; J trimming: 7 bases; junction bases outside the gene matches: 4. The CDR3 spans 13 residues. CDR3 in amino acids: CASRDGTGGGYTF. The CDR3 DNA reads TGTGCCAGCAGGGACGGGACAGGGGGTGGCTACACCTTC.

The CDR3 DNA follows: TGTGCCAGCAGTTACCTCCGGGGGGCAGGCAATCAGCCCCAGCATTTT. The encoded protein is CASSYLRGAGNQPQHF. The V gene is TRBV6-6, the J gene TRBJ1-5; the D gene is possibly TRBD1 (6 bases). Per the germline V gene, CDR1 is MNHNY and CDR2 is SVGAGI (reference sequence). The CDR3 covers 16 residues. The V end was cut by 2 bases, the J end by 2 bases, with 13 bases between.

This clone was counted once. The chain joins TRBV28 to TRBJ2-6, with 9 bases matching TRBD1. The CDR3 sequence is 16 residues long. Germline V gene sequence: CDR1 MDHEN, CDR2 SYDVKM. Trimming cost V 4 bases and J 3 bases; bases outside gene matches: 4. CDR3 in DNA: TGTGCCAGCAGTTCTACAGGGGGCGATGGGGCCAACGTCCTGACTTTC. It yields the protein CASSSTGGDGANVLTF.

The CDR3 nucleotides are TGTGCCAGCAGCCCCTACACTGAAGCTTTCTTT. Translating gives CASSPYTEAFF. The V call is TRBV11-2, the J call TRBJ1-1; no clear D gene. The CDR3 has 11 amino acids. The V and J ends lost 5 bases and 3 bases respectively, with 4 bases between them. Per germline, CDR1 SGHAT and CDR2 FQNNGV.

This chain connects TRBV10-1 to TRBJ1-1, with D unclear. The germline V gene has CDR1 WNHNN and CDR2 SYGVQD (reference sequence). V shed 0 bases and J shed 7 bases, with 12 bases lying between them. The CDR3 spans 14 residues. As DNA, the CDR3 is TGCGCCAGCAGTGAGTCGAATGGGGTCCATGAAGCTTTCTTT. Translation: CASSESNGVHEAFF.

The rearrangement uses TRBV2 and TRBJ2-1; D call uncertain. CDR3 length: 15 residues. Between the trimmed V and J ends, which lost 7 bases and 2 bases, there was a span of 15 bases. Looked up from germline, CDR1 is SNHLY and CDR2 is FYNNEI. CDR3 in amino acids: CASTRVSSAYNEQFF. CDR3 sequence (DNA): TGTGCCAGCACCCGAGTGTCCAGCGCCTACAATGAGCAGTTCTTC.